The sequence of this T cell receptor (beta chain) was determined in a study of identifying expanded T cells in peripheral blood. The trim removed 5 bases at V and 1 base at J, leaving 6 bases unmatched. This CDR3 has 15 amino acids. Looked up from germline, CDR1 is SEHNR and CDR2 is FQNEAQ (reference sequence). Here immunoSEQ multiplex PCR was the method, and the copy in TCRdb shows in-frame clones only, minus some. In the table there are approximately 90,000 clones, almost 90% of which are singletons. To note about this clone: Its cognate antigen is unknown.

The study, taken as a whole, reports: Technical replicates showed about 1.2 changed clones; roughly two weeks approximately 15; four weeks 19. Two-week clone count variance significantly increased as total template count grew.

No infections or other immune events were documented during collection. The sequenced sample consisted of blood. This rearrangement joins TRBV7-9 to TRBJ2-5, with 8 bases matching TRBD2. This TCR came from a person aged 18 to 70 in good health. The CDR3 is CASSQDREGQETQYF. CDR3 DNA sequence: TGTGCCAGCAGCCAAGACCGGGAGGGCCAAGAGACCCAGTACTTC.